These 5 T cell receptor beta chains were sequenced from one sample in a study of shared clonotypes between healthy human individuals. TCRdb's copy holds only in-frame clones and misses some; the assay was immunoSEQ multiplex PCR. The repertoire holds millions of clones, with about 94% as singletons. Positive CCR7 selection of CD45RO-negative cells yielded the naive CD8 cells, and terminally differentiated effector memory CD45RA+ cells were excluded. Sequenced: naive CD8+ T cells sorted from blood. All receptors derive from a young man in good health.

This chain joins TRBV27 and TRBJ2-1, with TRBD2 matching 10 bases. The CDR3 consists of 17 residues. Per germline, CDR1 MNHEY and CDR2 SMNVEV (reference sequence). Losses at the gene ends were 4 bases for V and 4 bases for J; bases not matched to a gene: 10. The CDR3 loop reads CASSSGPGSGRYNEQFF. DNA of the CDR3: TGTGCCAGCAGTTCTGGGCCGGGTAGCGGGAGGTACAATGAGCAGTTCTTC.

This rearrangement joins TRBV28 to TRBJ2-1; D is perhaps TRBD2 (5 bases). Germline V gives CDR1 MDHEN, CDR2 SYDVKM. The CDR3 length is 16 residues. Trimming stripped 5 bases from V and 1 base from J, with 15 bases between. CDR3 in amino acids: CASSLYPGSSYNEQFF. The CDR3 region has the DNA TGTGCCAGCAGTCTCTACCCGGGGTCTTCCTACAATGAGCAGTTCTTC.

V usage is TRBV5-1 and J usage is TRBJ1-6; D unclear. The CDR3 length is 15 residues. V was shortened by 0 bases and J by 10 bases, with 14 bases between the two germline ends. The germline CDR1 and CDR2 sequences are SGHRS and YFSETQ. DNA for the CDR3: TGCGCCAGCAGCTTGGTTGGCAGCGAGCGGTCACCCCTCCACTTT. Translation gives CASSLVGSERSPLHF.

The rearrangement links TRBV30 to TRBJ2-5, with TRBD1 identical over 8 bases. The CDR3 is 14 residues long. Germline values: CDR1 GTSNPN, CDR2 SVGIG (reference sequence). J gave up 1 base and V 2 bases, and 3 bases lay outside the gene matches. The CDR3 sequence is CAWSIGQGQETQYF. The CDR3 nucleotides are TGTGCCTGGAGTATCGGACAGGGCCAAGAGACCCAGTACTTC.

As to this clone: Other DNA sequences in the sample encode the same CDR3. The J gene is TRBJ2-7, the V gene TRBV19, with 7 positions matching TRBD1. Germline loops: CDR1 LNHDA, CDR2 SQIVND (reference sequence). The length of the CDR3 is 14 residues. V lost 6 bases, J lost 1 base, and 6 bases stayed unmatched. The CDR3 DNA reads TGTGCCAGTAGCCCAACGACAGGGTCCTACGAGCAGTACTTC. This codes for CASSPTTGSYEQYF.